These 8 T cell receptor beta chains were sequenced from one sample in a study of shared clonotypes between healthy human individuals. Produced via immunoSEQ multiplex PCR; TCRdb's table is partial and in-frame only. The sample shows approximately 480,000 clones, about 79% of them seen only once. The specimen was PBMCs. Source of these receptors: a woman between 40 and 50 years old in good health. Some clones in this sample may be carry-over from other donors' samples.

The CDR3 sequence is CAWNPTGGAYEQYF. The CDR3 nucleotides read TGTGCCTGGAACCCGACAGGGGGAGCCTACGAGCAGTACTTC. This chain links TRBV30 with TRBJ2-7; TRBD1 agrees at 9 bases. Germline V gene data show CDR1 as GTSNPN and CDR2 as SVGIG (reference sequence). The junction had 6 bases not matched to a gene; V was cut back by 4 bases and J by 2 bases. The CDR3 contains 14 residues.

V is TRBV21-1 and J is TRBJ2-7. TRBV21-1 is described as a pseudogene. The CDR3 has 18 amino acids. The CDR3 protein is CASSAITPRGHKSYEQYF. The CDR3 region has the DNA TGTGCCAGCAGTGCCATTACTCCGCGGGGACACAAATCCTACGAGCAGTACTTC.

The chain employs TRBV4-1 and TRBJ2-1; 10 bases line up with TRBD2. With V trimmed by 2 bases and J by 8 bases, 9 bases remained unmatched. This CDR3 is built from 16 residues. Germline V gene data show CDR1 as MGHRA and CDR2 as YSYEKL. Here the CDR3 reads CASSQRASGSPDEQFF. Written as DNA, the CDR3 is TGCGCCAGCAGCCAACGAGCTAGCGGGAGTCCGGATGAGCAGTTCTTC.

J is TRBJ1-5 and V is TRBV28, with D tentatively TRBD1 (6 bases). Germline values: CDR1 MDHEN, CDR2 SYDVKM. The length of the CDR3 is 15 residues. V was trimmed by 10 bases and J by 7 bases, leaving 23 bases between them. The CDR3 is CATRRGQRFSQPQHF. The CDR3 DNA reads TGTGCCACCCGGCGGGGGCAGAGGTTTAGCCAGCCCCAGCATTTT.

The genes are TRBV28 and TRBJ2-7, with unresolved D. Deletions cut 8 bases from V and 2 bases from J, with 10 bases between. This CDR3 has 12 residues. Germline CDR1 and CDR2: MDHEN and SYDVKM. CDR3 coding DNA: TGTGCCAGCGGAGTTTATGCCTACGAGCAGTACTTC. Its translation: CASGVYAYEQYF.

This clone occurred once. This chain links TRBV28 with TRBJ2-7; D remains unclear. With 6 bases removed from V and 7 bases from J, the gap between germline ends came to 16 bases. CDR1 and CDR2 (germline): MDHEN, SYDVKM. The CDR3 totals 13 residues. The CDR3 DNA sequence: TGTGCCAGCAGCCCCCCCCAACTGGAGGAGCAGTACTTC. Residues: CASSPPQLEEQYF.

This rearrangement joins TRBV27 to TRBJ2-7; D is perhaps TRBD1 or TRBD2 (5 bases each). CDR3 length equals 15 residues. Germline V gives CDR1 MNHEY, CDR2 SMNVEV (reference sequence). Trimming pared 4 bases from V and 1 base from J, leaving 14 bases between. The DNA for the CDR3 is TGTGCCAGCAGTTCCCCGGGAAGGGGTTCCTACGAGCAGTACTTC. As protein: CASSSPGRGSYEQYF.

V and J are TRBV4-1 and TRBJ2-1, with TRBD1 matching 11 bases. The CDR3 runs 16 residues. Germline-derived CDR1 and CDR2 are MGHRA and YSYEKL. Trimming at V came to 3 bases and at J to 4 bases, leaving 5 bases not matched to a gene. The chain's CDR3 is CASSQGQGVFYNEQFF. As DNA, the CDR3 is TGCGCCAGCAGCCAGGGACAGGGGGTTTTTTACAATGAGCAGTTCTTC.